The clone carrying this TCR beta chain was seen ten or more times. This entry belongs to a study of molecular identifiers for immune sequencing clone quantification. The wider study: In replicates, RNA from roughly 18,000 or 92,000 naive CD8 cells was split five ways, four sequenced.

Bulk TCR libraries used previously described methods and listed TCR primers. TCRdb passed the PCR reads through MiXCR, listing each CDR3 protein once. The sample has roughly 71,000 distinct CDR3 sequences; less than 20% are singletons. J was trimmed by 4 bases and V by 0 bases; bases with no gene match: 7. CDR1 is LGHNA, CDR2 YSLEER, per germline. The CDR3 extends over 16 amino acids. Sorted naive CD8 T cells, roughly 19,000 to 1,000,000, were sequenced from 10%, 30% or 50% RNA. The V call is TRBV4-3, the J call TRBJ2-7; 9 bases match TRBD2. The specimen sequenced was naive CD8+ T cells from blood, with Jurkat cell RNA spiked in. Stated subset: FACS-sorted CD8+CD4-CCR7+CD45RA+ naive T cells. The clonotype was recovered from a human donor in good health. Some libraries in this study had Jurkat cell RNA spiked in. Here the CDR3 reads CASSQDHSGRGYEQYF. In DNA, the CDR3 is TGCGCCAGCAGCCAAGACCATAGCGGGAGAGGATACGAGCAGTACTTC.